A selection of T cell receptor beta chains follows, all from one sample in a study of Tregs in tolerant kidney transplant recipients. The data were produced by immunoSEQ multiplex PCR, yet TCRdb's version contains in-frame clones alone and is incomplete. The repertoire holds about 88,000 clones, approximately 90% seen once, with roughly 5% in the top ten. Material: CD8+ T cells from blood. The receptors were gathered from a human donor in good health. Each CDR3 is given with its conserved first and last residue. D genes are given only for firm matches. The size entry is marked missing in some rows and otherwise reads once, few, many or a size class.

DNA: TGCGCCAGCAGCCAGGGACTAGCCCAAGAGACCCAGTACTTC
CDR3: CASSQGLAQETQYF
J: TRBJ2-5
D: TRBD2
V: TRBV4-1
size: NA

DNA: TGTGCCAGCATGGACGGTTGGGCTACTGAAGCTTTCTTT
CDR3: CASMDGWATEAFF
J: TRBJ1-1
D: NA
V: TRBV6-5
size: NA

DNA: TGTGCCAGCAGAAGGGACACTGGCTACACCTTC
CDR3: CASRRDTGYTF
J: TRBJ1-2
D: NA
V: TRBV5-4
size: NA

DNA: TGTGCCATCAGAGACCAGGGGGCAAGAAGGATGAACACTGAAGCTTTCTTT
CDR3: CAIRDQGARRMNTEAFF
J: TRBJ1-1
D: TRBD1
V: TRBV10-3
size: NA

DNA: TGTGCCAGCAGCAGCCGGGCTCACACTGAAGCTTTCTTT
CDR3: CASSSRAHTEAFF
J: TRBJ1-1
D: NA
V: TRBV7-9
size: once

DNA: TGTGCCAGCAGCTTTCGGGACAGGGGGCGGAACGAGCAGTACTTC
CDR3: CASSFRDRGRNEQYF
J: TRBJ2-7
D: TRBD1
V: TRBV7-9
size: once

DNA: TGTGCCACCAGCAGGAGAGGGGGTTTGAACACTGAAGCTTTCTTT
CDR3: CATSRRGGLNTEAFF
J: TRBJ1-1
D: NA
V: TRBV15
size: NA

DNA: TGTGCTAGTGGTTCAGATCGGGACACAAGCTACGAGCAGTACTTC
CDR3: CASGSDRDTSYEQYF
J: TRBJ2-7
D: NA
V: TRBV12-5
size: NA

DNA: TGTGCCAGCAGGAAGGGAACAGGGAAGAACTATGGCTACACCTTC
CDR3: CASRKGTGKNYGYTF
J: TRBJ1-2
D: NA
V: TRBV6-4
size: NA

DNA: TGTGCCAGCAGTGACGGGGCCCAGGGGAGCGAGACCCAGTACTTC
CDR3: CASSDGAQGSETQYF
J: TRBJ2-5
D: NA
V: TRBV6-1
size: NA

DNA: TGTGCCAGCAGCGGACGGACAGGGAGGTCAGATACGCAGTATTTT
CDR3: CASSGRTGRSDTQYF
J: TRBJ2-3
D: TRBD1
V: TRBV9
size: NA

DNA: TGTGCCAGTAGTATTGAACTAGCGGGGGGTTACTCCTACAATGAGCAGTTCTTC
CDR3: CASSIELAGGYSYNEQFF
J: TRBJ2-1
D: TRBD2
V: TRBV19
size: NA

DNA: TGTGCCAGCAGCGGCGGACAGAGATCACCCTACGAGCAGTACTTC
CDR3: CASSGGQRSPYEQYF
J: TRBJ2-7
D: NA
V: TRBV9
size: NA

DNA: TGTGCCAGCAGCTTTTCGGGAAATATGAACACTGAAGCTTTCTTT
CDR3: CASSFSGNMNTEAFF
J: TRBJ1-1
D: NA
V: TRBV11-2
size: NA

DNA: TGTGCCAGCAGCCTAGACCATAGCTCCTACAATGAGCAGTTCTTC
CDR3: CASSLDHSSYNEQFF
J: TRBJ2-1
D: NA
V: TRBV6-5
size: NA

DNA: TGTGCCAGCAGCTCAGGGACTAGCGGAGCCTACGAGCAGTACTTC
CDR3: CASSSGTSGAYEQYF
J: TRBJ2-7
D: TRBD2
V: TRBV5-5
size: NA

DNA: TGTGCCATCAGAGCGGACGGGGGGGAGACCCAGTACTTC
CDR3: CAIRADGGETQYF
J: TRBJ2-5
D: TRBD2
V: TRBV10-3
size: NA

DNA: TGCGCCAGCCGTAAATCCGGGACAGGGGCAGATACGCAGTATTTT
CDR3: CASRKSGTGADTQYF
J: TRBJ2-3
D: TRBD1
V: TRBV4-1
size: NA

DNA: TGTGCCAGCAGTGTCCCGCGACGGACTAACTATGGCTACACCTTC
CDR3: CASSVPRRTNYGYTF
J: TRBJ1-2
D: NA
V: TRBV6-4
size: NA

DNA: TGTGCCAGCAGCGCCGGGTTCAGGGGGGCCCCCTCTGGGGCCAACGTCCTGACTTTC
CDR3: CASSAGFRGAPSGANVLTF
J: TRBJ2-6
D: NA
V: TRBV9
size: NA

DNA: TGTGCCAGCAGCTTCCGGACTAGCTCGGGTGAGCAGTTCTTC
CDR3: CASSFRTSSGEQFF
J: TRBJ2-1
D: TRBD2
V: TRBV9
size: NA

DNA: TGTGCCAGCAGTGAACGGGCAGGGGCGACATTCAATCAGCCCCAGCATTTT
CDR3: CASSERAGATFNQPQHF
J: TRBJ1-5
D: NA
V: TRBV6-1
size: NA

DNA: TGTGCCAGCAGCTTACAGGGGTACGAGCAGTACTTC
CDR3: CASSLQGYEQYF
J: TRBJ2-7
D: NA
V: TRBV7-9
size: once

DNA: TGTGCCAGCAGGTCACTGCTCCAGGGGGCGTTTGAAAACATTCAGTACTTC
CDR3: CASRSLLQGAFENIQYF
J: TRBJ2-4
D: TRBD1
V: TRBV7-2
size: NA

DNA: TGTGCCAGCAACCAGCAGGGTCAGGGGGCGTCGGGCTACACCTTC
CDR3: CASNQQGQGASGYTF
J: TRBJ1-2
D: TRBD1
V: TRBV7-9
size: NA

DNA: TGTGCCAGCAGCCACCTGGACGGCTCCTACGAGCAGTACTTC
CDR3: CASSHLDGSYEQYF
J: TRBJ2-7
D: NA
V: TRBV5-8
size: once

DNA: TGTGCCAGCAGTTTAGGGACAGTCCCCAATCAGCCCCAGCATTTT
CDR3: CASSLGTVPNQPQHF
J: TRBJ1-5
D: TRBD1
V: TRBV27
size: NA

DNA: TGTGCCAGCAGCTTAACCGGGACACCGTTACATTTT
CDR3: CASSLTGTPLHF
J: TRBJ1-5
D: NA
V: TRBV9
size: NA

DNA: TGTGCCAGCAGTGATGGGGCAGGCCTCGGGAATGAGCAGTTCTTC
CDR3: CASSDGAGLGNEQFF
J: TRBJ2-1
D: NA
V: TRBV25-1
size: once

DNA: TGTGCCAGCAGTGAATACAGGGAGAACACTGAAGCTTTCTTT
CDR3: CASSEYRENTEAFF
J: TRBJ1-1
D: NA
V: TRBV2
size: NA

DNA: TGTGCCAGTAGAATAGACTCCTACAATGAGCAGTTCTTC
CDR3: CASRIDSYNEQFF
J: TRBJ2-1
D: NA
V: TRBV19
size: NA

DNA: TGTGCCAGCAGTGAATGGGCAGGAAGGGAAAAACTGTTTTTT
CDR3: CASSEWAGREKLFF
J: TRBJ1-4
D: NA
V: TRBV25-1
size: NA

DNA: TGTGCTAGCAGGCAGACACTAGCTAGCACAGATACGCAGTATTTT
CDR3: CASRQTLASTDTQYF
J: TRBJ2-3
D: NA
V: TRBV7-7
size: NA

DNA: TGTGCCTGGAGTGAGTACAGAAATCAGCCCCAGCATTTT
CDR3: CAWSEYRNQPQHF
J: TRBJ1-5
D: NA
V: TRBV30
size: NA

DNA: TGTGCCAGCAGTTACTCGAGTGTTACAGGGACCTACGAGCAGTACTTC
CDR3: CASSYSSVTGTYEQYF
J: TRBJ2-7
D: NA
V: TRBV6-5
size: NA

DNA: TGCGCCAGCAGCCAAGATAGGACAGGCTATGGCTACACCTTC
CDR3: CASSQDRTGYGYTF
J: TRBJ1-2
D: TRBD1
V: TRBV4-1
size: NA

DNA: TGCAGCGTTGAAGGAGGGCGGGAGGGTTCAGATACGCAGTATTTT
CDR3: CSVEGGREGSDTQYF
J: TRBJ2-3
D: TRBD2
V: TRBV29-1
size: NA

DNA: TGTGCCAGCAGCTTGGGCAATGAGCAGTTCTTC
CDR3: CASSLGNEQFF
J: TRBJ2-1
D: NA
V: TRBV5-4
size: NA

DNA: TGTGCCATCACCGACGACCTGAAAGTGGACTACGAGCAGTACTTC
CDR3: CAITDDLKVDYEQYF
J: TRBJ2-7
D: NA
V: TRBV10-3
size: NA

DNA: TGTGCCAGCAGCGACGGCAGGGGGTACCAAGAGACCCAGTACTTC
CDR3: CASSDGRGYQETQYF
J: TRBJ2-5
D: TRBD1
V: TRBV9
size: NA